A selection of T cell receptor beta chains follows, all from one sample in a study of cytomegalovirus exposure and HLA in healthy donors. This table comes from immunoSEQ multiplex PCR, and its TCRdb copy is limited to in-frame clones, with some not included. The table records under 200,000 clones, approximately 79% of them present only once. The specimen sequenced was PBMCs. The source is a human donor in good health. Both conserved end residues are part of each CDR3. A D gene is named only where the DNA matches it firmly. Only some rows state a clone size, as once, few, many or a class for expanded clones.

d_call | j_call | clone_size | v_call | cdr3_aa | cdr3_nt
TRBD1 | TRBJ1-2 | - | TRBV25-1 | CASSEDRGRGYGYTF | TGTGCCAGCAGTGAAGACAGGGGGCGGGGCTATGGCTACACCTTC
TRBD2 | TRBJ2-7 | - | TRBV6-5 | CASKLAGSSSYEQYF | TGTGCCAGCAAACTAGCGGGGAGTAGCTCCTACGAGCAGTACTTC
TRBD2 | TRBJ2-2 | - | TRBV9 | CASSDYVGTSDGQYTGELFF | TGTGCCAGCAGCGACTACGTTGGGACTAGCGACGGCCAATACACCGGGGAGCTGTTTTTT
TRBD2 | TRBJ2-1 | - | TRBV4-1 | CASSQEGRGVFRPGGNEQFF | TGCGCCAGCAGCCAAGAGGGGCGGGGGGTTTTCCGACCGGGGGGGAATGAGCAGTTCTTC
- | TRBJ2-7 | - | TRBV5-6 | CASRVTVSSYEQYF | TGTGCCAGCCGAGTCACGGTTAGCTCCTACGAGCAGTACTTC
- | TRBJ1-6 | - | TRBV4-3 | CASSQDMALPSPLHF | TGCGCCAGCAGCCAAGATATGGCTCTCCCTTCACCCCTCCACTTT
- | TRBJ2-7 | - | TRBV4-1 | CASSQGEASNYEQYF | TGCGCCAGCAGCCAAGGAGAGGCAAGTAACTACGAGCAGTACTTC
TRBD2 | TRBJ2-5 | - | TRBV6-5 | CASRGGGNMETQYF | TGTGCCAGCCGAGGCGGGGGGAACATGGAGACCCAGTACTTC
TRBD1 | TRBJ2-7 | few | TRBV7-6 | CASSPLGTGGFEQYF | TGTGCCAGCAGCCCCCTCGGGACAGGGGGCTTCGAGCAGTACTTC
TRBD2 | TRBJ2-5 | - | TRBV6-1 | CAGSLAEKETQYF | TGTGCCGGGTCACTAGCGGAGAAAGAGACCCAGTACTTC
- | TRBJ1-1 | - | TRBV2 | CASSPQGGDTEAFF | TGTGCCAGCAGCCCCCAAGGAGGGGACACTGAAGCTTTCTTT
TRBD1 | TRBJ1-4 | - | TRBV11-2 | CASSNRDRLSEKLFF | TGTGCCAGCAGCAACCGGGACAGATTATCTGAAAAACTGTTTTTT
- | TRBJ2-7 | - | TRBV11-3 | CASSLSAGTYEQYF | TGTGCCAGCAGCTTATCGGCGGGGACCTACGAGCAGTACTTC
- | TRBJ1-1 | - | TRBV27 | CASSLARLNTEAFF | TGTGCCAGCAGTTTGGCCCGATTGAACACTGAAGCTTTCTTT
TRBD2 | TRBJ2-3 | - | TRBV6-6 | CASTLAGGPADTQYF | TGTGCCAGCACTTTAGCGGGGGGGCCAGCAGATACGCAGTATTTT
TRBD1 | TRBJ1-2 | - | TRBV5-1 | CASSTGTANYGYTF | TGCGCCAGCAGTACCGGGACAGCAAACTATGGCTACACCTTC
- | TRBJ1-4 | - | TRBV11-2 | CASSVVPSGATNEKLFF | TGTGCCAGCAGCGTAGTTCCGTCCGGGGCAACTAATGAAAAACTGTTTTTT
- | TRBJ2-7 | - | TRBV2 | CASSEIREQYF | TGTGCCAGCAGTGAAATACGGGAGCAGTACTTC
TRBD1 | TRBJ1-5 | - | TRBV9 | CASSVGTGHQPQHF | TGTGCCAGCAGCGTCGGGACAGGTCATCAGCCCCAGCATTTT
TRBD2 | TRBJ2-7 | once | TRBV18 | CASSPQRGYYEQYF | TGTGCCAGCTCACCACAGCGGGGGTACTACGAGCAGTACTTC
- | TRBJ1-3 | - | TRBV5-1 | CASSTYHSASSGNTIYF | TGCGCCAGCAGCACTTATCACAGTGCCTCCTCTGGAAACACCATATATTTT
TRBD1 | TRBJ2-1 | - | TRBV11-2 | CASTPKGGTGSHEQFF | TGTGCCAGCACCCCCAAGGGAGGGACAGGGTCTCATGAGCAGTTCTTC
TRBD1 | TRBJ1-2 | few | TRBV2 | CASREGARGYTF | TGTGCCAGCAGAGAGGGGGCGCGGGGCTACACCTTC
TRBD1 | TRBJ1-6 | - | TRBV19 | CASSKIPGQGDSPLHF | TGTGCCAGTAGTAAGATTCCGGGACAGGGCGATTCACCCCTCCACTTT
- | TRBJ1-4 | - | TRBV27 | CASSHGVSFEKLFF | TGTGCCAGCAGTCACGGGGTATCGTTTGAAAAACTGTTTTTT
TRBD2 | TRBJ2-1 | - | TRBV7-3 | CASSLTLGGGADNEQFF | TGTGCCAGCAGCTTAACGTTGGGCGGGGGGGCAGACAATGAGCAGTTCTTC
- | TRBJ1-2 | - | TRBV2 | CASSEGLGHGYTF | TGTGCCAGCAGTGAAGGACTAGGACATGGCTACACCTTC
- | TRBJ2-5 | - | TRBV18 | CASSPGGGETQYF | TGTGCCAGCTCACCAGGAGGGGGCGAGACCCAGTACTTC
TRBD2 | TRBJ2-1 | - | TRBV5-1 | CASSLVGLAGGPMGSSYNEQFF | TGCGCCAGCAGCTTGGTCGGACTAGCGGGGGGGCCGATGGGGAGCTCCTACAATGAGCAGTTCTTC
TRBD2 | TRBJ2-1 | - | TRBV7-2 | CASSSRLANLHNEQFF | TGTGCCAGCAGCTCCAGACTAGCTAACCTTCACAATGAGCAGTTCTTC
TRBD1 | TRBJ1-5 | - | TRBV19 | CASTDRGDQPQHF | TGTGCCAGTACCGACAGGGGAGACCAGCCCCAGCATTTT
- | TRBJ1-2 | - | TRBV28 | CASSSTENYGYTF | TGTGCCAGCAGTTCGACAGAAAACTATGGCTACACCTTC
- | TRBJ1-5 | - | TRBV19 | CASSDSTVTPQHF | TGTGCCAGTAGTGACAGCACGGTAACGCCCCAGCATTTT
TRBD2 | TRBJ2-7 | - | TRBV7-9 | CSSSFGGGEQYF | TGTTCCAGCAGCTTTGGGGGAGGGGAGCAGTACTTC
TRBD1 | TRBJ2-7 | - | TRBV9 | CASSVDWDRPYEQYF | TGTGCCAGCAGCGTAGACTGGGACAGGCCGTACGAGCAGTACTTC
TRBD2 | TRBJ2-3 | - | TRBV4-1 | CASSPLSGGGISPDTQYF | TGCGCCAGCAGCCCTCTTAGCGGGGGGGGTATATCGCCAGATACGCAGTATTTT
- | TRBJ1-2 | - | TRBV14 | CASSLSGISGYTF | TGTGCCAGCAGCCTTTCAGGGATCAGCGGCTACACCTTC
TRBD1 | TRBJ1-2 | once | TRBV9 | CASFDRGYGYTF | TGTGCCAGCTTCGACAGGGGCTATGGCTACACCTTC
- | TRBJ2-3 | few | TRBV4-2 | CASSQGLADTQYF | TGTGCCAGCAGCCAGGGGCTAGCAGATACGCAGTATTTT
- | TRBJ2-1 | - | TRBV19 | CASSGSNSYNEQFF | TGTGCCAGTAGTGGGAGCAACTCCTACAATGAGCAGTTCTTC
- | TRBJ2-1 | - | TRBV4-3 | CASSQEVLRSSYNEQFF | TGCGCCAGCAGCCAAGAGGTCTTAAGGAGCTCCTACAATGAGCAGTTCTTC
- | TRBJ1-4 | - | TRBV4-1 | CASSQDSVNEKLFF | TGCGCCAGCAGCCAAGACAGCGTTAATGAAAAACTGTTTTTT
- | TRBJ2-2 | once | TRBV29-1 | CSVKAESGELFF | TGCAGCGTAAAAGCGGAGTCCGGGGAGCTGTTTTTT
- | TRBJ1-1 | - | TRBV19 | CASSIPRETEAFF | TGTGCCAGTAGTATTCCGAGGGAAACTGAAGCTTTCTTT
- | TRBJ1-2 | few | TRBV5-6 | CASSLRQGHGYGYTF | TGTGCCAGCAGCTTGAGGCAGGGCCATGGGTATGGCTACACCTTC
TRBD1 | TRBJ2-2 | - | TRBV2 | CARGVTGAPGELFF | TGTGCCAGGGGGGTGACAGGGGCACCCGGGGAGCTGTTTTTT
- | TRBJ1-6 | - | TRBV7-9 | CASSPRVLNSPLHF | TGTGCCAGCAGCCCCCGGGTTTTAAATTCACCCCTCCACTTT